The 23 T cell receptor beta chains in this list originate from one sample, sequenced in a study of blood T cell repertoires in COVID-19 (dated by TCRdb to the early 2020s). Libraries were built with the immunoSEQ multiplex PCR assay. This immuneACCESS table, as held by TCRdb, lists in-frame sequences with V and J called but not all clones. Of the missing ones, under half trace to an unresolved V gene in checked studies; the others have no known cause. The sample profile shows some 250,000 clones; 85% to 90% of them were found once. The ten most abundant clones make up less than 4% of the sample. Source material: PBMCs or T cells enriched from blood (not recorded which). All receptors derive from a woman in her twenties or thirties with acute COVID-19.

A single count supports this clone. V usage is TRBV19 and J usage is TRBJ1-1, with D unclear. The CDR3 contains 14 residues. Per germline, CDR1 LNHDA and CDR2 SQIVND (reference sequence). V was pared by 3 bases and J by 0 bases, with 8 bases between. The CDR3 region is CASSMSGVNTEAFF. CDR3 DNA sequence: TGTGCCAGTAGTATGTCCGGGGTGAACACTGAAGCTTTCTTT.

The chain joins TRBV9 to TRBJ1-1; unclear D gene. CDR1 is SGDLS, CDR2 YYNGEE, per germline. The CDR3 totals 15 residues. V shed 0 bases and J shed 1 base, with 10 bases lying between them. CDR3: CASSVDGNWNTEAFF. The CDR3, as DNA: TGTGCCAGCAGCGTAGACGGGAACTGGAACACTGAAGCTTTCTTT.

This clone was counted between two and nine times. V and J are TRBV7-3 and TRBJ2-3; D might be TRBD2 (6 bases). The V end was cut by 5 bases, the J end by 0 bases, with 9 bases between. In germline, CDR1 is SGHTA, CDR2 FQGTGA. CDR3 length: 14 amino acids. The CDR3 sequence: CASSQGLSTDTQYF. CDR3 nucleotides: TGTGCCAGCAGCCAAGGACTAAGCACAGATACGCAGTATTTT.

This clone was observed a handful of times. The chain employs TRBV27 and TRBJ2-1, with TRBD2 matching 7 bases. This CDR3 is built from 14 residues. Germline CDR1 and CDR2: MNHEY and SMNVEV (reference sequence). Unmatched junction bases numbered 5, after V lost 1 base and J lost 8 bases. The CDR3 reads CASSLWGGSDEQFF. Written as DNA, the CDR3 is TGTGCCAGCAGTTTATGGGGGGGGTCAGATGAGCAGTTCTTC.

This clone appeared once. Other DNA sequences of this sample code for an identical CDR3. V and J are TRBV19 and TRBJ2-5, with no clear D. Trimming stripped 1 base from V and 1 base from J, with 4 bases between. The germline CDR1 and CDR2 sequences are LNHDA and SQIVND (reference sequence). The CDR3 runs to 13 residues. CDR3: CASSIASQETQYF. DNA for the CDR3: TGTGCCAGTAGTATAGCGTCCCAAGAGACCCAGTACTTC.

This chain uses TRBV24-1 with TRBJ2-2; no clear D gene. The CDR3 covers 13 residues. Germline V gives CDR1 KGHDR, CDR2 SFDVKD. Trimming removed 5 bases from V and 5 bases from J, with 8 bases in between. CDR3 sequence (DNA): TGTGCCACCAGTGTGTCAGGAACCGGGGAGCTGTTTTTT. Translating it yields CATSVSGTGELFF.

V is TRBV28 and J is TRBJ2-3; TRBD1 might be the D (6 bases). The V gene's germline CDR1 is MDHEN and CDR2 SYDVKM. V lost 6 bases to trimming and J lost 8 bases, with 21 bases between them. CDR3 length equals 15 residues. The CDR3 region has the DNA TGTGCCAGCAGGCGAACAGGGCTTGCGCTGGGTACGCAGTATTTT. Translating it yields CASRRTGLALGTQYF.

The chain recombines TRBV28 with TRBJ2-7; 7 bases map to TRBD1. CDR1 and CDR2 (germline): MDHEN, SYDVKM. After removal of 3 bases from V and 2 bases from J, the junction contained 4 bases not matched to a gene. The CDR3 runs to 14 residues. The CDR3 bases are TGTGCCAGCAGTTTCCTCCAGGGGGCCTACGAGCAGTACTTC. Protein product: CASSFLQGAYEQYF.

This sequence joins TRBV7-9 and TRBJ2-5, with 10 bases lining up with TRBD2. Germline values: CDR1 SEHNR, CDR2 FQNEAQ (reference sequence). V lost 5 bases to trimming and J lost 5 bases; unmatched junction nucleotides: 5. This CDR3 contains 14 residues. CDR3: CASSPGTSAETQYF. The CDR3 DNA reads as TGTGCCAGCAGCCCAGGGACTAGCGCGGAGACCCAGTACTTC.

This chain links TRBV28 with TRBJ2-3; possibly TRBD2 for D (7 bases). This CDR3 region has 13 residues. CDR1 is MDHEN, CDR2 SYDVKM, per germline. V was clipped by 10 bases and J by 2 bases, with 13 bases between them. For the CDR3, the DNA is TGTGCCACGGGGGGACACCCCACAGATACGCAGTATTTT. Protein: CATGGHPTDTQYF.

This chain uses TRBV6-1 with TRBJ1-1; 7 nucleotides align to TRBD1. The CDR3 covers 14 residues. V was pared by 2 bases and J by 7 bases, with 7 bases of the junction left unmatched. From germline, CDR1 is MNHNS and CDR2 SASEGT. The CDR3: CASSEQQGWVEAFF. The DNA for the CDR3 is TGTGCCAGCAGTGAACAACAGGGGTGGGTTGAAGCTTTCTTT.

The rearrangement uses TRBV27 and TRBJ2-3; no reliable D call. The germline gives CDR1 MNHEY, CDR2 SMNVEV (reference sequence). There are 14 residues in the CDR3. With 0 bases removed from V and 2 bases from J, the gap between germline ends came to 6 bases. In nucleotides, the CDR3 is TGTGCCAGCAGTTTATCGAGCTACACAGATACGCAGTATTTT. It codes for CASSLSSYTDTQYF.

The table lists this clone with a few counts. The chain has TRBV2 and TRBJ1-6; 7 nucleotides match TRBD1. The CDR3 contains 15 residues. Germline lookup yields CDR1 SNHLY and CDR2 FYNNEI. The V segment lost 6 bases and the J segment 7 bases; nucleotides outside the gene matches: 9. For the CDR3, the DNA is TGTGCCAGCAGGGGAACAGGGGCAGAAAATTCACCCCTCCACTTT. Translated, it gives CASRGTGAENSPLHF.

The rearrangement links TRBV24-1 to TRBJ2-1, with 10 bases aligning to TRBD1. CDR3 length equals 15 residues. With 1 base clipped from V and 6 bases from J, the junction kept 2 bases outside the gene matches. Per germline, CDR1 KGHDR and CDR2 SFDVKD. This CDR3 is CATSDFGTGVNEQFF. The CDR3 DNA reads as TGTGCCACCAGTGATTTCGGGACAGGGGTCAATGAGCAGTTCTTC.

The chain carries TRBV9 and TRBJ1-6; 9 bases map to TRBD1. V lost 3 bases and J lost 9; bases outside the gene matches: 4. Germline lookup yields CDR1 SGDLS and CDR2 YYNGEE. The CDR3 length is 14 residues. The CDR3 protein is CASSARQGGSPLHF. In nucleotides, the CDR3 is TGTGCCAGCAGCGCGAGACAGGGGGGTTCACCCCTCCACTTT.

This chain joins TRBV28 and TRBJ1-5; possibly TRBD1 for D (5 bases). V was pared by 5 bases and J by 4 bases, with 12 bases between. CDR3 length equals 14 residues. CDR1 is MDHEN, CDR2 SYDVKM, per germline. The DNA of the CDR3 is TGTGCCAGCAGTCCCCCCCGACAGAATCAGCCCCAGCATTTT. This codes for CASSPPRQNQPQHF. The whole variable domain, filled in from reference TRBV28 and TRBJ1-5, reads DVKVTQSSRYLVKRTGEKVFLECVQDMDHENMFWYRQDPGLGLRLIYFSYDVKMKEKGDIPEGYSVSREKKERFSLILESASTNQTSMYLCASSPPRQNQPQHFGDGTRLSIL.

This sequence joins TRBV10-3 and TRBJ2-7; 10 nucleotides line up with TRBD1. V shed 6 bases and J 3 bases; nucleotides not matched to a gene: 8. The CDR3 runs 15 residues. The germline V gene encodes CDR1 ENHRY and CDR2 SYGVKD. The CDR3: CAISGWGQGFYEQYF. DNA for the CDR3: TGTGCCATCAGCGGCTGGGGACAGGGGTTCTACGAGCAGTACTTC.

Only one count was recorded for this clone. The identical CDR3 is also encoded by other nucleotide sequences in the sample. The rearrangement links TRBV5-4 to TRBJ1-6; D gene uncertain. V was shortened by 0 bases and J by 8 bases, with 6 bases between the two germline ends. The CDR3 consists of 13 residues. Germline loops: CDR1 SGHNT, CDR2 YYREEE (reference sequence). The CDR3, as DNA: TGTGCCAGCAGCTTGGGCGGGGATTCACCCCTCCACTTT. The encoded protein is CASSLGGDSPLHF. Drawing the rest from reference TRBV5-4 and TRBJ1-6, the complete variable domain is ETGVTQSPTHLIKTRGQQVTLRCSSQSGHNTVSWYQQALGQGPQFIFQYYREEENGRGNFPPRFSGLQFPNYSSELNVNALELDDSALYLCASSLGGDSPLHFGNGTRLTVT.

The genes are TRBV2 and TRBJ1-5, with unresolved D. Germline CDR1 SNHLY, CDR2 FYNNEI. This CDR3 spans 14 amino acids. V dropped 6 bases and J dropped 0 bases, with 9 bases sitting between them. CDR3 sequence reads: CASSGGYSNQPQHF. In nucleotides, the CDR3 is TGTGCCAGCAGCGGCGGATATAGCAATCAGCCCCAGCATTTT.

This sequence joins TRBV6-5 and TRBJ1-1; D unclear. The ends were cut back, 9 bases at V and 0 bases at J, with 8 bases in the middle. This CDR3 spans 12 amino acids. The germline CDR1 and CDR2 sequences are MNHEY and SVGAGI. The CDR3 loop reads CASWSLNTEAFF. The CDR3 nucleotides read TGTGCCAGTTGGAGTTTGAACACTGAAGCTTTCTTT.

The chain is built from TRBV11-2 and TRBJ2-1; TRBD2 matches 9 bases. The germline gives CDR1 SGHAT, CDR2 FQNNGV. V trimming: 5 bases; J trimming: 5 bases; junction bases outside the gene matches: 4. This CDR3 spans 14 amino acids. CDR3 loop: CASSPSGGHNEQFF. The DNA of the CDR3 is TGTGCCAGCAGCCCAAGCGGGGGGCACAATGAGCAGTTCTTC.

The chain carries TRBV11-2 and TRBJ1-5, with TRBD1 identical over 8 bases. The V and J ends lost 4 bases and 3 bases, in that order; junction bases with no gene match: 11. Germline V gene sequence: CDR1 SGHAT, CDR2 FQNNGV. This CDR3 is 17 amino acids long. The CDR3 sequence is CASSSRTGRDSNQPQHF. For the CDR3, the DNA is TGTGCCAGCAGCTCTCGGACAGGGCGAGACTCCAATCAGCCCCAGCATTTT.

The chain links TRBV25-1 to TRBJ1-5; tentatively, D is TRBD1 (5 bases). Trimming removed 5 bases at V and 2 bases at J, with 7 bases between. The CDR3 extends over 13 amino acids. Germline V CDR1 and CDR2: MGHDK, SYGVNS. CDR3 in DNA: TGTGCCAGCAGTTCCAGGGGCAATCAGCCCCAGCATTTT. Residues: CASSSRGNQPQHF. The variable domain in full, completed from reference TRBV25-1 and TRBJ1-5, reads EADIYQTPRYLVIGTGKKITLECSQTMGHDKMYWYQQDPGMELHLIHYSYGVNSTEKGDLSSESTVSRIRTEHFPLTLESARPSHTSQYLCASSSRGNQPQHFGDGTRLSIL.